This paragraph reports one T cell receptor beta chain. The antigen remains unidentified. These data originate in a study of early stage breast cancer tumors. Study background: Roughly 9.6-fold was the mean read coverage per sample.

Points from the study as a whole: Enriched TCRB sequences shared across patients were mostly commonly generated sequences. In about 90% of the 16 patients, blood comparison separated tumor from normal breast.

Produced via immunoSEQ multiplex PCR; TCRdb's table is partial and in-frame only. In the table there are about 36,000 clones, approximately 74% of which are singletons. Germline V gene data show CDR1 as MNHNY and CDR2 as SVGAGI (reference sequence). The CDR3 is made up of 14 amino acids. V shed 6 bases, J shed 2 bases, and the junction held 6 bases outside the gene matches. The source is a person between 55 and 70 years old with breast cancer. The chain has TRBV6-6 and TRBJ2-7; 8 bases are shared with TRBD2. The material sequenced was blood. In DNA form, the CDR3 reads TGTGCCAGCAGCAACGGGGGGGGTCCCTACGAGCAGTACTTC. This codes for CASSNGGGPYEQYF.